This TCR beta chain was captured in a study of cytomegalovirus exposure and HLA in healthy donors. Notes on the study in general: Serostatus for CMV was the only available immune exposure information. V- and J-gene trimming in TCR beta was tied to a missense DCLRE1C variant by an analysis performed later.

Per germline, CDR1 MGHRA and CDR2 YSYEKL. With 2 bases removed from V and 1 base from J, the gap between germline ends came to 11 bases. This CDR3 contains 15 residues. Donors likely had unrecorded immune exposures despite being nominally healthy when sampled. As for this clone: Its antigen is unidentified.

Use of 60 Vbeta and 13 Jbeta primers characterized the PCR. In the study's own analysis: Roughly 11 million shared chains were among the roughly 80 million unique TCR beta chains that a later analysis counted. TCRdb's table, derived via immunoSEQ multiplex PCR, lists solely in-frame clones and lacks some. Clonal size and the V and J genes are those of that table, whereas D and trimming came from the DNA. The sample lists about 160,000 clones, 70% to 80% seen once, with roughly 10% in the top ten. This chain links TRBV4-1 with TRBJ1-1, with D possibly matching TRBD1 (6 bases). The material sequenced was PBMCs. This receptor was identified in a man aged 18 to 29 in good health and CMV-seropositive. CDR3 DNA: TGCGCCAGCAGCCAATTTAGGGGGACGAACACTGAAGCTTTCTTT. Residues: CASSQFRGTNTEAFF.